This TCR beta chain was identified in a study of T cell responses to AZD1222 COVID-19 vaccine. Using immunoSEQ multiplex PCR, the repertoire was profiled, and TCRdb retains in-frame clones only, with some absent. Here the sample spans approximately 180,000 clones, 80% to 90% being singletons. The study's findings and limits: White British ancestry dominated among donors, who included more females, and clonal diversity was possibly underestimated. Nearly half of spike-specific TCRs reportedly go after variant regions that carry no mutations.

Points on this clone: Antigen unknown.

The TCR comes from an adult in good health. This specimen was peripheral blood, taken on day 0 of AZD1222 vaccination.

Written as DNA, the CDR3 is TGTGCCAGCAGCTTGGGGCTGGCGGGCTCCTACAATGAGCAGTTCTTC. It codes for CASSLGLAGSYNEQFF. The rearrangement joins TRBV5-6 to TRBJ2-1; D is perhaps TRBD2 (5 bases). Trimming removed 0 bases from V and 0 bases from J, with 10 bases in between. CDR3 length: 16 residues. Germline values: CDR1 SGHDT, CDR2 YYEEEE.